A selection of T cell receptor beta chains follows, all from one sample in a study of blood T cells in healthy people across ages. Each CDR3 protein gets one entry after TCRdb re-called the 5' RACE reads with MiXCR. Of roughly 1,000,000 distinct CDR3 sequences in the sample, approximately 26% were seen once. This same sample was also part of a study on T cells of mothers and their children.

Input material: blood. These receptors were obtained from a girl aged 2 to 10 in good health. Each CDR3 is given with its conserved first and last residue. The order of the fields is clone size, J gene, D gene, V gene, CDR3 protein, CDR3 DNA. D genes are given only for firm matches. For some rows the clone size is stated as once, few or many, or as a class when expanded; others skip it.

>few|TRBJ2-7|NA|TRBV29-1
CSVELVPTYEQYF
TGCAGCGTTGAACTAGTCCCAACCTACGAGCAGTACTTC
>few|TRBJ2-3|NA|TRBV7-9
CASSLPAYRRDTQYF
TGTGCCAGCAGCTTACCTGCTTACCGACGGGATACGCAGTATTTT
>few|TRBJ1-4|TRBD1|TRBV7-6
CASSLDLTGRKLFF
TGTGCCAGCAGCTTAGATCTGACAGGGCGAAAACTGTTTTTT
>NA|TRBJ1-1|NA|TRBV19
CASSIQSGGTEAFF
TGTGCCAGTAGTATACAGTCAGGAGGAACTGAAGCTTTCTTT
>NA|TRBJ2-1|NA|TRBV7-2
CASREGTPQFF
TGTGCCAGCAGGGAAGGGACACCTCAGTTCTTC
>NA|TRBJ2-2|NA|TRBV5-6
CASSRGANTGELFF
TGTGCCAGCAGCCGGGGAGCGAACACCGGGGAGCTGTTTTTT
>NA|TRBJ1-2|TRBD1|TRBV2
CASSPGQGGWDGYTF
TGTGCCAGCAGTCCGGGACAAGGGGGCTGGGATGGCTACACCTTC
>NA|TRBJ2-3|NA|TRBV29-1
CSGRGGEDTQYF
TGCAGCGGAAGGGGGGGGGAAGATACGCAGTATTTT
>NA|TRBJ2-7|TRBD1|TRBV20-1
CSARGDRADYEQYF
TGCAGTGCTAGAGGGGACAGGGCTGACTACGAGCAGTACTTC
>NA|TRBJ1-2|NA|TRBV27
CASSLSGIHGYTF
TGTGCCAGCAGTTTATCTGGTATCCATGGCTACACCTTC
>NA|TRBJ2-1|NA|TRBV20-1
CSARNPSSYNEQFF
TGCAGTGCTAGGAATCCGAGCTCCTACAATGAGCAGTTCTTC
>NA|TRBJ2-5|NA|TRBV12-3/TRBV12-4
CASSGTNKETQYF
TGTGCCAGCAGCGGGACCAACAAAGAGACCCAGTACTTC
>NA|TRBJ2-5|NA|TRBV5-4
CASSWIADETQYF
TGTGCCAGCAGCTGGATAGCGGACGAGACCCAGTACTTC
>few|TRBJ1-1|NA|TRBV4-1
CASSQHLKDLPEAFF
TGCGCCAGCAGCCAACACCTTAAGGACCTACCCGAAGCTTTCTTT
>NA|TRBJ2-7|NA|TRBV4-1
CASSHDIINEQYF
TGCGCCAGCAGCCACGATATCATTAACGAGCAGTACTTC
>NA|TRBJ2-3|NA|TRBV20-1
CSARDSGWADTQYF
TGCAGTGCTAGAGACTCCGGGTGGGCAGATACGCAGTATTTT
>NA|TRBJ2-7|NA|TRBV5-4
CASSFLPNGEDEQYF
TGTGCCAGCAGCTTTTTACCCAACGGGGAGGACGAGCAGTACTTC
>NA|TRBJ2-1|NA|TRBV12-3/TRBV12-4
CASSIDGSSYNEQFF
TGTGCCAGCAGTATTGACGGGAGCTCCTACAATGAGCAGTTCTTC
>few|TRBJ1-1|NA|TRBV6-4
CASADGGPGDTEAFF
TGTGCCAGCGCCGACGGGGGGCCGGGGGACACTGAAGCTTTCTTT
>NA|TRBJ2-7|TRBD1|TRBV28
CASSPPGDRAGEQYF
TGTGCCAGCAGTCCCCCCGGGGACAGGGCTGGGGAGCAGTACTTC
>NA|TRBJ1-4|NA|TRBV7-9
CASSLLTAEDEKLFF
TGTGCCAGCAGCTTGTTGACAGCGGAGGATGAAAAACTGTTTTTT
>many|TRBJ2-3|NA|TRBV4-1
CASSQDGGGTDTQYF
TGCGCCAGCAGCCAAGATGGTGGGGGCACAGATACGCAGTATTTT
>few|TRBJ2-3|TRBD2|TRBV7-9
CASSFSQRESTDTQYF
TGTGCCAGCAGCTTTAGCCAGCGGGAGAGCACAGATACGCAGTATTTT